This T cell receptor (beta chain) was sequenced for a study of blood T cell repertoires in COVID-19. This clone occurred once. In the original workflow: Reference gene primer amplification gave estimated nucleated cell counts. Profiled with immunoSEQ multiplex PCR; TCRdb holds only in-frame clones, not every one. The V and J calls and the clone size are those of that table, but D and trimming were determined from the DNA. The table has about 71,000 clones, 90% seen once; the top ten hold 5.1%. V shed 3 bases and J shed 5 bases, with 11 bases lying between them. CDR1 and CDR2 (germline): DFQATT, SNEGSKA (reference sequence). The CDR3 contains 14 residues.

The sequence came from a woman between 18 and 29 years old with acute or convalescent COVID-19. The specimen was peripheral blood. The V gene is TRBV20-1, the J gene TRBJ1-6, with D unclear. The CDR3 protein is CSASSQTNNSPLHF. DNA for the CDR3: TGCAGTGCTAGTTCTCAGACTAATAATTCACCCCTCCACTTT.